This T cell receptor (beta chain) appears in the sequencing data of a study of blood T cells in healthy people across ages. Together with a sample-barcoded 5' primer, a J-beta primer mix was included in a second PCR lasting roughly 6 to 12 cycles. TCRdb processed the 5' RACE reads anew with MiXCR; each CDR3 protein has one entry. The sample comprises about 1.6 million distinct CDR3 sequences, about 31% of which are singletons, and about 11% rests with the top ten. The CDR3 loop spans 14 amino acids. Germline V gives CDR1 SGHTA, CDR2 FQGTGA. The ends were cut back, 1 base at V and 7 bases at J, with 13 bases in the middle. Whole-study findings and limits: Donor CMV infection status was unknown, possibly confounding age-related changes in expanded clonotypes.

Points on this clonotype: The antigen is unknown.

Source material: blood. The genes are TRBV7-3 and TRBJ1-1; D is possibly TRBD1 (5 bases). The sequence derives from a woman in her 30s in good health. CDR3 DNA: TGTGCCAGCAGCTTAAGGAGGGGTTTGGGTGAAGCTTTCTTT. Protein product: CASSLRRGLGEAFF.